The following is a T cell receptor (beta chain) sequence with its context. Sequencing was performed with immunoSEQ multiplex PCR; in TCRdb, only in-frame clones are kept and a portion is missing. The sample yields about 61,000 clones, over 80% seen once. The data are from a study of T cell changes during pregnancy in multiple sclerosis. This CDR3 contains 16 residues. CDR1 SGHRS and CDR2 YFSETQ come from the germline V gene. Trimming pared 4 bases from V and 4 bases from J, leaving 18 bases between. This receptor was obtained from a female donor in good health, enrolled as a control in a pregnancy study. The V gene is TRBV5-1, the J gene TRBJ1-3, with D maybe TRBD1 (6 bases). Sample: peripheral blood, taken in the first trimester of pregnancy. The CDR3 loop reads CASSRYLTGDGNTIYF. The CDR3 nucleotides are TGCGCCAGCAGCCGCTACCTGACAGGAGACGGAAACACCATATATTTT.